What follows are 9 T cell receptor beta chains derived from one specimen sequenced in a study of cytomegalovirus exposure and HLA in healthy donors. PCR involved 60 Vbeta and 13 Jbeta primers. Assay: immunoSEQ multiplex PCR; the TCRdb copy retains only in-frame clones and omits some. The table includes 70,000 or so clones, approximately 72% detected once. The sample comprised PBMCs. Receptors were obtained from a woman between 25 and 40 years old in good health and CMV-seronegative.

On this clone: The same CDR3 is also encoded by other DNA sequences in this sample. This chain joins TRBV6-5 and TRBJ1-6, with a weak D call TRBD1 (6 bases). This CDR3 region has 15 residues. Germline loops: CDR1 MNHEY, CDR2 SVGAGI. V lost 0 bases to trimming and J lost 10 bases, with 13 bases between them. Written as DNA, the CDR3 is TGTGCCAGCAGTTACTCGAGCAGGGGTCGCTCACCCCTCCACTTT. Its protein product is CASSYSSRGRSPLHF.

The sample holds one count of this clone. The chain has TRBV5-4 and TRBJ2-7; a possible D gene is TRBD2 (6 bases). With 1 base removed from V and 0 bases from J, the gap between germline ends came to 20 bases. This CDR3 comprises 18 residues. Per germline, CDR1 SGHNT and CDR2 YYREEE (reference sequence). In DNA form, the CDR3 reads TGTGCCAGCAGCTTGCTGACCGAGGGAGGCTCAAGCTCCTACGAGCAGTACTTC. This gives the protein CASSLLTEGGSSSYEQYF. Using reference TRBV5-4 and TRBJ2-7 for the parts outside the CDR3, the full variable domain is ETGVTQSPTHLIKTRGQQVTLRCSSQSGHNTVSWYQQALGQGPQFIFQYYREEENGRGNFPPRFSGLQFPNYSSELNVNALELDDSALYLCASSLLTEGGSSSYEQYFGPGTRLTVT.

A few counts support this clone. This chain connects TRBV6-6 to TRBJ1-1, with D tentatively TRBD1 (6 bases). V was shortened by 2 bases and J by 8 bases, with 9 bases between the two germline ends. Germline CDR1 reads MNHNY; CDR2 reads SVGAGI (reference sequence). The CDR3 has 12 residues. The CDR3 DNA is TGTGCCAGCAGTTACGGACAGCAAGAAGCTTTCTTT. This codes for CASSYGQQEAFF.

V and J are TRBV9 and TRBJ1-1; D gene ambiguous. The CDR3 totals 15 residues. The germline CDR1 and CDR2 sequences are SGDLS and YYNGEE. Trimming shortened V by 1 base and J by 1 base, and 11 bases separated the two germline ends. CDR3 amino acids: CASSVLSSENTEAFF. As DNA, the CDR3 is TGTGCCAGCAGCGTATTAAGCTCCGAGAACACTGAAGCTTTCTTT.

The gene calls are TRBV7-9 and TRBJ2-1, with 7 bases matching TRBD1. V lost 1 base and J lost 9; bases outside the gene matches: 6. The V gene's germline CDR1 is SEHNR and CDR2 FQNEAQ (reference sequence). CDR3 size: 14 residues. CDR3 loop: CASSLETQGSEQFF. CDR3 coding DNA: TGTGCCAGCAGCTTAGAGACACAGGGGAGTGAGCAGTTCTTC.

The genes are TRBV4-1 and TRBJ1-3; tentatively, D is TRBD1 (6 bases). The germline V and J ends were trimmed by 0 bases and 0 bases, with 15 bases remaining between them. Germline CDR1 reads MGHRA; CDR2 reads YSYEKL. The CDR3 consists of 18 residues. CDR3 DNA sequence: TGCGCCAGCAGCCAAGATAGTTTGAGACAGGACTCTGGAAACACCATATATTTT. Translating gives CASSQDSLRQDSGNTIYF.

The CDR3 nucleotides read TGCGCCAGCAGCTTGGAGGGGCCCGAGCAGTACTTC. This translates into CASSLEGPEQYF. The V and J genes are TRBV5-1 and TRBJ2-7; possibly TRBD1 for D (5 bases). The CDR3 runs to 12 residues. In germline, CDR1 is SGHRS, CDR2 YFSETQ. Between the trimmed V and J ends, which lost 0 bases and 6 bases, there was a span of 7 bases.

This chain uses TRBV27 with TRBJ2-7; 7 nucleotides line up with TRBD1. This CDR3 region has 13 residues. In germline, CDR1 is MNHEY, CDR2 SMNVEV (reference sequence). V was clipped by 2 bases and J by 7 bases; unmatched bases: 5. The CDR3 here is CASSLTGTVEQYF. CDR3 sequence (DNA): TGTGCCAGCAGTTTAACCGGGACAGTGGAGCAGTACTTC.

In DNA form, the CDR3 reads TGTGCCAGCTCCCCGAATCTCCGGGGATCCTACAATGAGCAGTTCTTC. This gives the protein CASSPNLRGSYNEQFF. The chain has TRBV18 and TRBJ2-1; TRBD2 is a possible D gene (5 bases). V dropped 6 bases and J dropped 1 base, with 16 bases sitting between them. This CDR3 contains 16 residues. Germline loops: CDR1 KGHSH, CDR2 LQKENI.